This entry is about one T cell receptor beta chain. Its antigen is currently unknown. The RNA input was about 0.5 to 1 ug, and it was reverse transcribed with random hexamers. TCR beta CDR3 was amplified by immunoSEQ multiplex PCR. This amplification extended across 54 Vbeta and 13 Jbeta segments. TCRdb processed the immunoSEQ multiplex PCR reads anew with MiXCR; each CDR3 protein has one entry. The sample carries almost 450,000 distinct CDR3 sequences, 75% to 90% recorded once. Unmatched junction bases numbered 8, after V lost 5 bases and J lost 2 bases. Germline V gives CDR1 SEHNR, CDR2 FQNEAQ (reference sequence). This CDR3 has 15 residues. These data are taken from a study of CD8 T cells in Susac syndrome. Sequencing of TCR beta was carried out in blood CD8+ and CD4+ T cells. Negative isolation yielded the CD8+ and CD4+ T cells, while FACS enriched the TEMRA cells. Study-level findings and limits: The authors acknowledged that the study's TCR sequencing and HLA analysis involved relatively few individuals.

This sequence originates from a human donor with multiple sclerosis. The chain carries TRBV7-9 and TRBJ2-7; TRBD1 matches at 8 bases. Sequencing used CD8+ T cells from PBMCs. The chain's CDR3 is CASSPRTGPTYEQYF. The DNA for the CDR3 is TGTGCCAGCAGCCCCAGGACAGGGCCGACCTACGAGCAGTACTTC. Full variable domain (outside the CDR3, taken from reference TRBV7-9 and TRBJ2-7): DTGVSQNPRHKITKRGQNVTFRCDPISEHNRLYWYRQTLGQGPEFLTYFQNEAQLEKSRLLSDRFSAERPKGSFSTLEIQRTEQGDSAMYLCASSPRTGPTYEQYFGPGTRLTVT.